Following are 19 T cell receptor beta chains from one sample sequenced in a study of T cells of healthy individuals. TCRdb reprocessed the 5' RACE reads via MiXCR and lists one record per CDR3 protein. The sample has about 96,000 distinct CDR3 sequences; 15% to 20% are singletons. The receptors here all came from a human donor in good health.

The V and J genes are TRBV7-2 and TRBJ1-5, with 8 bases matching TRBD1. Trimming at V came to 2 bases and at J to 5 bases, leaving 11 bases not matched to a gene. The length of the CDR3 is 17 residues. Germline values: CDR1 SGHTA, CDR2 FQGNSA. The CDR3: CASSLRARQGRDQPQHF. In DNA, the CDR3 is TGTGCCAGCAGCTTACGGGCCCGACAGGGGAGGGATCAGCCCCAGCATTTT.

The chain carries TRBV12-3 or TRBV12-4 and TRBJ1-2; TRBD1 matches at 8 bases. Germline trimming cut 6 bases from V and 3 bases from J; bases unmatched to any gene: 12. The CDR3 sequence is 16 residues long. The DNA of the CDR3 is TGTGCCAGCAGCCCCCGGACAGGGCGTGTTGACTATGGCTACACCTTC. Its protein product is CASSPRTGRVDYGYTF.

The chain is built from TRBV5-4 and TRBJ2-1, with 9 bases matching TRBD2. Germline CDR1 and CDR2: SGHNT and YYREEE (reference sequence). There are 16 residues in the CDR3. The J segment lost 5 bases and the V segment lost 4 bases, leaving 10 bases of the junction unmatched. The CDR3: CASSHPLAGEHNEQFF. The CDR3 DNA follows: TGTGCCAGCAGCCACCCTTTAGCGGGAGAGCACAATGAGCAGTTCTTC.

This clonotype turned up a few times. The chain employs TRBV12-3 or TRBV12-4 and TRBJ2-4; TRBD1 or TRBD2 may be the D gene (5 bases each). The CDR3 is made up of 16 amino acids. V was cut by 4 bases and J by 1 base, with 14 bases left in between. The CDR3 sequence: CASSSRVWGAKNIQYF. CDR3 bases: TGTGCCAGCAGTTCCAGGGTTTGGGGGGCCAAAAACATTCAGTACTTC.

This clonotype was counted between two and nine times. The chain employs TRBV6-1 and TRBJ2-2; 8 bases map to TRBD2. V shed 2 bases, J shed 5 bases, and the junction held 4 bases outside the gene matches. The CDR3 length is 15 residues. From germline, CDR1 is MNHNS and CDR2 SASEGT. The CDR3 spells CASSESGLETGELFF. The CDR3 DNA reads as TGTGCCAGCAGTGAATCGGGACTAGAAACCGGGGAGCTGTTTTTT.

This clonotype showed up many times. V usage is TRBV7-9 and J usage is TRBJ1-4; 7 bases agree with TRBD1. The germline V gene encodes CDR1 SEHNR and CDR2 FQNEAQ (reference sequence). This CDR3 contains 16 residues. J lost 8 bases, V lost 5 bases, and 14 bases had no gene match. DNA of the CDR3: TGTGCCAGCAGCGCCCAGGGGGAAGGGGAAGGCGAAAAACTGTTTTTT. Translation gives CASSAQGEGEGEKLFF.

V usage is TRBV4-2 and J usage is TRBJ2-7, with 11 bases matching TRBD2. The CDR3 contains 18 residues. V was pared by 0 bases and J by 2 bases, with 9 bases of the junction left unmatched. CDR1 LGHNA and CDR2 YNFKEQ come from the germline V gene. Here the CDR3 reads CASSQDLASGGPPYEQYF. In DNA, the CDR3 is TGTGCCAGCAGCCAAGATCTGGCTAGCGGGGGGCCCCCCTACGAGCAGTACTTC.

The chain has TRBV6-4 and TRBJ2-2; maybe TRBD2 (5 bases). Germline V CDR1 and CDR2: MRHNA, SNTAGT. With 3 bases removed from V and 4 bases from J, the gap between germline ends came to 6 bases. The CDR3 has 13 residues. The CDR3 is CASSERATGELFF. In DNA, the CDR3 is TGTGCCAGCAGTGAGCGGGCCACCGGGGAGCTGTTTTTT.

This clonotype came up a few times. V is TRBV4-1 and J is TRBJ1-5; a possible D gene is TRBD1 (5 bases). Trimming removed 0 bases from V and 6 bases from J, with 18 bases in between. The germline V gene encodes CDR1 MGHRA and CDR2 YSYEKL. The CDR3 is made up of 17 amino acids. This chain's CDR3 is CASSQDLVGPRGQPQHF. CDR3 coding DNA: TGCGCCAGCAGCCAAGATCTAGTCGGGCCTAGGGGTCAGCCCCAGCATTTT.

The V gene is TRBV12-3 or TRBV12-4, the J gene TRBJ2-2; 7 bases match TRBD1. The V and J ends lost 7 bases and 7 bases, in that order; junction bases with no gene match: 3. The CDR3 runs 12 residues. CDR3 nucleotide sequence: TGTGCCAGCACTCCAGGGGGCGGGGAGCTGTTTTTT. Translated: CASTPGGGELFF.

This clonotype came up many times. The V and J genes are TRBV5-1 and TRBJ1-5; D remains unclear. This CDR3 has 14 residues. Germline V CDR1 and CDR2: SGHRS, YFSETQ. With 3 bases removed from V and 1 base from J, the gap between germline ends came to 8 bases. CDR3 nucleotides: TGCGCCAGCAGCTACGTTATGAGCAATCAGCCCCAGCATTTT. It translates to CASSYVMSNQPQHF.

V usage is TRBV2 and J usage is TRBJ1-6; D call uncertain. There are 15 residues in the CDR3. V was trimmed by 7 bases and J by 5 bases, leaving 15 bases between them. CDR1 and CDR2 (germline): SNHLY, FYNNEI. The CDR3 spells CASTENNPNNSPLHF. The CDR3 nucleotides read TGTGCCAGCACGGAGAACAACCCTAATAATTCACCCCTCCACTTT.

This clonotype has more than one count but fewer than ten. The chain uses TRBV5-4 and TRBJ1-1, with D unclear. The CDR3 consists of 15 residues. Germline V gene data show CDR1 as SGHNT and CDR2 as YYREEE (reference sequence). Trimming left V 4 bases short and J 3 bases short, with 16 bases between. The CDR3 protein is CASSPHPGGDTEAFF. The CDR3 DNA sequence: TGTGCCAGCAGCCCCCATCCAGGAGGAGACACTGAAGCTTTCTTT.

The sample holds a few counts of this clonotype. V usage is TRBV5-1 and J usage is TRBJ1-6; 12 positions agree with TRBD1. Germline CDR1 SGHRS, CDR2 YFSETQ. CDR3 length: 17 residues. J was trimmed by 4 bases and V by 3 bases; bases with no gene match: 5. CDR3 sequence: CASSSRDRGQYNSPLHF. CDR3 DNA sequence: TGCGCCAGCAGCTCCCGGGACAGGGGGCAGTATAATTCACCCCTCCACTTT.

The chain links TRBV21-1 to TRBJ2-4; whether TRBD1, the table's D call, matches the DNA was not checked. TRBV21-1 is a recognized pseudogene. The CDR3 totals 21 residues. CDR3 sequence reads: CASSKDGLWRQGLLAKNIQYF. The DNA for the CDR3 is TGTGCCAGCAGCAAAGACGGGTTGTGGCGTCAGGGGCTATTAGCCAAAAACATTCAGTACTTC.

This clonotype was found a few times. The DNA for the CDR3 is TGTGCCAGCAGCGGACAGTTTGCAACTAATGAAAAACTGTTTTTT. Translated: CASSGQFATNEKLFF. The chain couples TRBV7-2 to TRBJ1-4; D is possibly TRBD1 (6 bases). This CDR3 region has 15 residues. Trimming removed 5 bases from V and 0 bases from J, with 10 bases in between. Germline V CDR1 and CDR2: SGHTA, FQGNSA.

This clonotype was detected only a few times. The chain links TRBV18 to TRBJ1-1; no clear D. The CDR3 consists of 12 residues. The V and J ends lost 3 bases and 8 bases respectively, with 10 bases between them. Looked up from germline, CDR1 is KGHSH and CDR2 is LQKENI. CDR3 DNA: TGTGCCAGCTCACCGAGCCAGGAAGAAGCTTTCTTT. The encoded protein is CASSPSQEEAFF.

The chain recombines TRBV12-3 or TRBV12-4 with TRBJ1-5; D is ambiguous. Trimming stripped 5 bases from V and 0 bases from J, with 8 bases between. There are 14 residues in the CDR3. The CDR3 bases are TGTGCCAGCAGTCAAAGGGATAGCAATCAGCCCCAGCATTTT. Translating it yields CASSQRDSNQPQHF.

At least ten counts were recorded for this clonotype. This chain uses TRBV9 with TRBJ2-3; D gene unclear. The germline V gene has CDR1 SGDLS and CDR2 YYNGEE. The CDR3 runs to 14 residues. Trimming took off 0 bases at V and 2 bases at J, with 7 bases between the two ends. CDR3 sequence reads: CASSVGYTTDTQYF. The DNA of the CDR3 is TGTGCCAGCAGCGTAGGTTACACCACAGATACGCAGTATTTT. Drawing the rest from reference TRBV9 and TRBJ2-3, the complete variable domain is DSGVTQTPKHLITATGQRVTLRCSPRSGDLSVYWYQQSLDQGLQFLIQYYNGEERAKGNILERFSAQQFPDLHSELNLSSLELGDSALYFCASSVGYTTDTQYFGPGTRLTVL.